This T cell receptor beta chain was captured in a study of regulatory T cells in long-lasting Graves disease. This clonotype came up once. The authors built TCR beta libraries using iRepertoire HTBI primers and Arm-PCR of CDR3 regions. One entry per CDR3 protein results from TCRdb running MiXCR on the multiplex PCR reads. The sample contains hundreds of thousands of distinct CDR3 sequences, 16% of which appear only once. V lost 6 bases, J lost 7 bases, and 8 bases stayed unmatched. CDR1 and CDR2 from the germline V gene are MNHNS and SASEGT. The CDR3 extends over 13 amino acids. The time point is: newly diagnosed GD, antithyroid drugs for less than 3 months. With RNA extracted from PBMCs as input, the TCR library was made. The data also belong to a second study, concerning T cells in Graves' hyperthyroidism and ophthalmopathy.

The chain is built from TRBV6-1 and TRBJ1-2, with TRBD1 matching 7 bases. The source is a woman in her twenties or thirties with Graves disease. The sample here was peripheral blood mononuclear cells (PBMCs), taken at new diagnosis, from a patient treated with antithyroid drugs. The CDR3 nucleotides read TGTGCCAGCAGGGGACAGACCGCTTTTGGCTACACCTTC. Residues: CASRGQTAFGYTF.